This T cell receptor beta chain is from a study of neurological immune-mediated disorders. Each CDR3 protein gets one entry after TCRdb re-called the 5' RACE reads with MiXCR. The sample gives tens of thousands of distinct CDR3 sequences, 13% of which show up once; approximately 4.5% is in the top ten. This clonotype came up many times. As to time point: longitudinal time-point 2. The sample taken for sequencing was PBMCs. This TCR came from a female donor with HTLV-1-associated myelopathy (HAM/TSP).

The CDR3 DNA follows: TGCAGTGCTAGACGCATCGAAAGAGCGGGGTCCTACGAGCAGTACTTC. This gives the protein CSARRIERAGSYEQYF. The chain combines TRBV20-1 with TRBJ2-7, with 7 nucleotides matching TRBD2. The germline gives CDR1 DFQATT, CDR2 SNEGSKA (reference sequence). Trimming cost V 2 bases and J 1 base; bases outside gene matches: 11. This CDR3 has 16 amino acids.